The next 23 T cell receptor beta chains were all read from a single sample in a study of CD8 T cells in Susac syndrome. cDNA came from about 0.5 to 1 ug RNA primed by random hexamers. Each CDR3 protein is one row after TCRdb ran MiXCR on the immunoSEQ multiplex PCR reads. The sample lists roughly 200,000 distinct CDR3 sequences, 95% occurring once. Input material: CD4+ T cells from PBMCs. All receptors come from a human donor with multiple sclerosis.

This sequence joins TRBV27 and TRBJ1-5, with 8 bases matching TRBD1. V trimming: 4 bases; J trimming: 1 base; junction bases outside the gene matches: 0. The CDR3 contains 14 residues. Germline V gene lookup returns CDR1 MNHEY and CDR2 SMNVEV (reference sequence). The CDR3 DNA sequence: TGTGCCAGCAGTTGGGACAGGAGCAATCAGCCCCAGCATTTT. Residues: CASSWDRSNQPQHF.

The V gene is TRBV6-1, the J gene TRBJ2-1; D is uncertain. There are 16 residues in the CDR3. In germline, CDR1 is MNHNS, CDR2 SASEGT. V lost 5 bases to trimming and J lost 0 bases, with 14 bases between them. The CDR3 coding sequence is TGTGCCAGCAGTCCCCGGACGGCCAGCTCCTACAATGAGCAGTTCTTC. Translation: CASSPRTASSYNEQFF.

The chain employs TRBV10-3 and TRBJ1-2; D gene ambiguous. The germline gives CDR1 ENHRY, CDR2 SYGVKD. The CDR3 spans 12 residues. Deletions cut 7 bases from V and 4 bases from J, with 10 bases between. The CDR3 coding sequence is TGTGCCATCACCACGGACGGCTATGGCTACACCTTC. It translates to CAITTDGYGYTF.

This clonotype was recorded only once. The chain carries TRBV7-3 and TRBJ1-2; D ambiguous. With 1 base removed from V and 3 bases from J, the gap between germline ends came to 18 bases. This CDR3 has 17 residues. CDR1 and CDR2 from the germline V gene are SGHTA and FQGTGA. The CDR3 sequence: CASSLIGGLNSHYGYTF. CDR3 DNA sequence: TGTGCCAGCAGCTTAATAGGAGGACTAAATTCCCACTATGGCTACACCTTC.

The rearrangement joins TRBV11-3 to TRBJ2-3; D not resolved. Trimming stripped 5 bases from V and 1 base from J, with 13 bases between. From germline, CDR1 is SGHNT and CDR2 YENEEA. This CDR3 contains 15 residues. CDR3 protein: CASSAGGIGTDTQYF. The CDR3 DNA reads TGTGCCAGCAGCGCCGGCGGCATCGGCACAGATACGCAGTATTTT.

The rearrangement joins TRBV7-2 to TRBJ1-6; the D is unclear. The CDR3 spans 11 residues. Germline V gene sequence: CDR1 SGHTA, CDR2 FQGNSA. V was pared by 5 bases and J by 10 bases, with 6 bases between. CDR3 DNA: TGTGCCAGCAGCAACGCATCACCCCTCCACTTT. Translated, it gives CASSNASPLHF.

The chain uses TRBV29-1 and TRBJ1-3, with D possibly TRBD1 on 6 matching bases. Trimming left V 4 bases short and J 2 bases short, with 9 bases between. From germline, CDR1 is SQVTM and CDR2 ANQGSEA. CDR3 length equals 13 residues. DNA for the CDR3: TGCAGCGTTGGTACAGGGCCTGGAAACACCATATATTTT. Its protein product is CSVGTGPGNTIYF. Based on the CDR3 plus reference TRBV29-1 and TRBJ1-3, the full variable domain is SAVISQKPSRDICQRGTSLTIQCQVDSQVTMMFWYRQQPGQSLTLIATANQGSEATYESGFVIDKFPISRPNLTFSTLTVSNMSPEDSSIYLCSVGTGPGNTIYFGEGSWLTVV.

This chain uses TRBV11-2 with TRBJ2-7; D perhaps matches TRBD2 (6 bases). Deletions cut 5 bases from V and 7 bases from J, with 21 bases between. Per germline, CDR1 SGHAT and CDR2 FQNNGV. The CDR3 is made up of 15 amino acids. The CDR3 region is CASSPRLVLGTEQYV. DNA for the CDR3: TGTGCCAGCAGCCCAAGACTAGTTCTGGGTACTGAGCAGTACGTC.

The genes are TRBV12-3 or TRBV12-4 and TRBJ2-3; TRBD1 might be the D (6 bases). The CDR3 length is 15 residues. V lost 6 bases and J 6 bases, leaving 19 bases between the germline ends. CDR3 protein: CASRKQGSLKDTQYF. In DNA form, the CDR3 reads TGTGCCAGCAGGAAACAGGGCTCCCTCAAGGATACGCAGTATTTT.

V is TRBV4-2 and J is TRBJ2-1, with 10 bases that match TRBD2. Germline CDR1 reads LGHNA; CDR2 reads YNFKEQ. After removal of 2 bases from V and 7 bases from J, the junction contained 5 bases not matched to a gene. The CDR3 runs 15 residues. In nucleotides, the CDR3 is TGTGCCAGCAGCCAACGGACTAGCGGCTTAAATGAGCAGTTCTTC. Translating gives CASSQRTSGLNEQFF.

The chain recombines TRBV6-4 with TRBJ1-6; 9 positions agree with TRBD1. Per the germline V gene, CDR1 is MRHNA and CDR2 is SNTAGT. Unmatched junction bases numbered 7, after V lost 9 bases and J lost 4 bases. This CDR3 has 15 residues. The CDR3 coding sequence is TGTGCCAGTTCACCGGACAGGGGATATAATTCACCCCTCCACTTT. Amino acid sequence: CASSPDRGYNSPLHF.

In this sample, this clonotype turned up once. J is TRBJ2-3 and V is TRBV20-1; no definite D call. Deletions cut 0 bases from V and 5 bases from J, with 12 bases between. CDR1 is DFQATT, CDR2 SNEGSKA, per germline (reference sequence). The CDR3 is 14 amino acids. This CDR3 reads CSARDRGYQDTQYF. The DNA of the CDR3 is TGCAGTGCTAGAGATCGAGGCTATCAAGATACGCAGTATTTT.

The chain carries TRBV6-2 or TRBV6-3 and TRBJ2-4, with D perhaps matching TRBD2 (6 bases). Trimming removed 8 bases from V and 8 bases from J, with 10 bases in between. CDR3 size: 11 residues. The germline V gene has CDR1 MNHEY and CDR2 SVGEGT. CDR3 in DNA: TGTGCCAGCTCCCGGAGGGACATTCAGTACTTC. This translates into CASSRRDIQYF.

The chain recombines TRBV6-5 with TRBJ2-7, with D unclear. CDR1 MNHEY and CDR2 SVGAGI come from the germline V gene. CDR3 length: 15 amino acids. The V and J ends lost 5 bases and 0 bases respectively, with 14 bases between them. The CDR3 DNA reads TGTGCCAGCAGTCGGATCACTCGAAGCTCCTACGAGCAGTACTTC. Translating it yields CASSRITRSSYEQYF.

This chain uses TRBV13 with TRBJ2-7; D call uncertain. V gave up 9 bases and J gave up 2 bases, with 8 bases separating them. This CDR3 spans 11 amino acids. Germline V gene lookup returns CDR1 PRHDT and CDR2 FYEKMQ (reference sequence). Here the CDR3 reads CASSRTYEQYV. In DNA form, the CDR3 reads TGTGCCAGTAGCAGGACCTACGAGCAGTACGTC.

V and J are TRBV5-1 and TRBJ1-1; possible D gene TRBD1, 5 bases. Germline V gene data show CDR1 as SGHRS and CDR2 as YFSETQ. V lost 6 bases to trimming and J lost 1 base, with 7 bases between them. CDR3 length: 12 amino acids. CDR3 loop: CASTGPNTEAFF. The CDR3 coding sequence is TGCGCCAGCACGGGACCGAACACTGAAGCTTTCTTT.

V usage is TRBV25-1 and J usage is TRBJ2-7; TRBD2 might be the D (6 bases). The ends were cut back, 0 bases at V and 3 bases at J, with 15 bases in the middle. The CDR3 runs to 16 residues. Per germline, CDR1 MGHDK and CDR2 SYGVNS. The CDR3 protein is CASSEYRGGAIYEQYF. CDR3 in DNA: TGTGCCAGCAGTGAATATAGGGGCGGGGCGATCTACGAGCAGTACTTC.

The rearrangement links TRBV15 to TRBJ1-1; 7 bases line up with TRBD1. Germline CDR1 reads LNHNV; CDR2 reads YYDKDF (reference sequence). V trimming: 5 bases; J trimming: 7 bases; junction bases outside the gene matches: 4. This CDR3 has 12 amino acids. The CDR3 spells CATSGDRNEAFF. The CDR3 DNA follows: TGTGCCACCAGCGGGGACAGAAATGAAGCTTTCTTT.

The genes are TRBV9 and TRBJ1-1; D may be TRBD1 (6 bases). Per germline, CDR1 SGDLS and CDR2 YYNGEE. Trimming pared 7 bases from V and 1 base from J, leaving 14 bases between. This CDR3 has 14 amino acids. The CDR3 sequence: CASSYGTSNTEAFF. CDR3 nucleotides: TGTGCCAGCTCCTACGGGACATCGAACACTGAAGCTTTCTTT.

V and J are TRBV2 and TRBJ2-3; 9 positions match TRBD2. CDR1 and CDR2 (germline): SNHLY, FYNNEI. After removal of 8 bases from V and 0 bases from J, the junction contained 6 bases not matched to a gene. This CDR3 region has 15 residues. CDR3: CASQLLAGSTDTQYF. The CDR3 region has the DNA TGTGCCAGCCAACTTCTAGCGGGGAGCACAGATACGCAGTATTTT.

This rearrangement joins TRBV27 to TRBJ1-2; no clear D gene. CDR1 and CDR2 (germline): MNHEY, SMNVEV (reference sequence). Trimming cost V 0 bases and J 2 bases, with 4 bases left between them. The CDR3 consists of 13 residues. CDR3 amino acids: CASSLSSNYGYTF. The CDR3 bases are TGTGCCAGCAGTTTATCATCAAACTATGGCTACACCTTC.

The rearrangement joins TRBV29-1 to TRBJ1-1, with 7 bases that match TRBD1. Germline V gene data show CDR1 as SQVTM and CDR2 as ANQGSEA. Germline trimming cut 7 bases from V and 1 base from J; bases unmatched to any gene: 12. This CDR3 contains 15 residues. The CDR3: CSATYSGQKNTEAFF. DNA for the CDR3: TGCAGCGCGACATATTCGGGACAGAAGAACACTGAAGCTTTCTTT.

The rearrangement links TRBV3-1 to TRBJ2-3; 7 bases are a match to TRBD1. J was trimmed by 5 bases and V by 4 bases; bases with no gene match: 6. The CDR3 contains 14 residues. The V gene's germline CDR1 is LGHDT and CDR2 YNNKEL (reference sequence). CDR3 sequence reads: CASSLWTGQDTQYF. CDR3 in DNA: TGTGCCAGCAGCCTGTGGACAGGTCAAGATACGCAGTATTTT.